Following are 13 T cell receptor beta chains from one sample sequenced in a study of blood T cell repertoires in COVID-19. Sequencing was performed with immunoSEQ multiplex PCR; in TCRdb, only in-frame clones are kept and a portion is missing. Among 140,000 to 150,000 clones, approximately 90% were seen once, and the ten largest hold roughly 2.5%. The sequencing input was peripheral blood. The receptors were gathered from a human donor with COVID-19, enrolled during active disease. The donor label of this sample is uncertain.

This rearrangement joins TRBV30 to TRBJ2-7; 10 nucleotides agree with TRBD1. The CDR3 is made up of 14 amino acids. The junction had 2 bases not matched to a gene; V was cut back by 1 base and J by 2 bases. CDR1 is GTSNPN, CDR2 SVGIG, per germline (reference sequence). The CDR3 loop is CAWSGGQGTYEQYF. The CDR3 nucleotides are TGTGCCTGGAGTGGGGGACAGGGGACCTACGAGCAGTACTTC.

The rearrangement links TRBV5-6 to TRBJ2-3; TRBD2 is a possible D gene (5 bases). Germline CDR1 SGHDT, CDR2 YYEEEE. Between the trimmed V and J ends, which lost 0 bases and 3 bases, there was a span of 8 bases. The CDR3 loop spans 14 amino acids. The DNA for the CDR3 is TGTGCCAGCAGCTTGGCCCGGGGAACAGATACGCAGTATTTT. Residues: CASSLARGTDTQYF. Looking up the rest from reference TRBV5-6 and TRBJ2-3 gives the full variable domain: DAGVTQSPTHLIKTRGQQVTLRCSPKSGHDTVSWYQQALGQGPQFIFQYYEEEERQRGNFPDRFSGHQFPNYSSELNVNALLLGDSALYLCASSLARGTDTQYFGPGTRLTVL.

The J gene is TRBJ2-7, the V gene TRBV20-1, with TRBD1 identical over 8 bases. Germline trimming cut 3 bases from V and 2 bases from J; bases unmatched to any gene: 3. The CDR3 has 13 amino acids. Germline-derived CDR1 and CDR2 are DFQATT and SNEGSKA (reference sequence). In DNA, the CDR3 is TGCAGTGCTAGTCGGGGACAGGCCTACGAGCAGTACTTC. Residues: CSASRGQAYEQYF.

V usage is TRBV4-1 and J usage is TRBJ2-7, with 7 bases lining up with TRBD1. Losses at the gene ends were 4 bases for V and 7 bases for J; bases not matched to a gene: 7. The length of the CDR3 is 13 residues. Germline CDR1 reads MGHRA; CDR2 reads YSYEKL. The CDR3 loop is CASSLDRVREQYF. The CDR3 DNA is TGCGCCAGCAGCCTTGACAGGGTTAGGGAGCAGTACTTC.

This clone was seen more than once but under ten times. The CDR3: CAISSGQGGSPLHF. In DNA, the CDR3 is TGTGCCATCAGTAGCGGACAGGGAGGATCACCCCTCCACTTT. This chain uses TRBV10-3 with TRBJ1-6; 8 bases line up with TRBD1. CDR1 is ENHRY and CDR2 is SYGVKD in the germline V gene. This CDR3 contains 14 residues. J lost 10 bases, V lost 5 bases, and 7 bases had no gene match.

CDR3 protein: CASSLNGQGASHEQYF. The DNA for the CDR3 is TGTGCCAGCAGCTTAAATGGGCAGGGGGCTTCCCACGAGCAGTACTTC. The chain recombines TRBV7-3 with TRBJ2-7; 8 nucleotides line up with TRBD1. Germline trimming cut 1 base from V and 5 bases from J; bases unmatched to any gene: 10. CDR1 is SGHTA, CDR2 FQGTGA, per germline. This CDR3 region has 16 residues.

In this sample, this clone turned up a few times. The V gene is TRBV27, the J gene TRBJ2-7; 9 bases are shared with TRBD2. Losses at the gene ends were 5 bases for V and 3 bases for J; bases not matched to a gene: 8. This CDR3 region has 15 residues. Germline V gene sequence: CDR1 MNHEY, CDR2 SMNVEV (reference sequence). CDR3 loop: CASSPPGLAGYEQYF. The CDR3 DNA reads TGTGCCAGCAGTCCTCCGGGACTAGCAGGCTACGAGCAGTACTTC.

J is TRBJ1-4 and V is TRBV27; no definite D call. This CDR3 is built from 13 residues. Trimming removed 2 bases from V and 11 bases from J, with 12 bases in between. Germline-derived CDR1 and CDR2 are MNHEY and SMNVEV (reference sequence). The CDR3 region has the DNA TGTGCCAGCAGTTTAAATTGGGCAGGCAAACTGTTTTTT. The encoded protein is CASSLNWAGKLFF.

This rearrangement joins TRBV6-6 to TRBJ1-2, with 9 bases lining up with TRBD1. After removal of 4 bases from V and 2 bases from J, the junction contained 5 bases not matched to a gene. CDR3 length: 15 amino acids. Germline V gives CDR1 MNHNY, CDR2 SVGAGI (reference sequence). CDR3 protein: CASSFLQGANYGYTF. DNA of the CDR3: TGTGCCAGCAGTTTCCTACAGGGGGCGAACTATGGCTACACCTTC.

This chain uses TRBV2 with TRBJ1-1; D ambiguous. The germline V gene has CDR1 SNHLY and CDR2 FYNNEI. Trimming took off 7 bases at V and 5 bases at J, with 14 bases between the two ends. This CDR3 region has 13 residues. The CDR3 loop reads CASISESDTEAFF. The CDR3 coding sequence is TGTGCCAGCATCTCTGAGAGCGATACTGAAGCTTTCTTT.

V is TRBV12-3 or TRBV12-4 and J is TRBJ2-2; 7 bases match TRBD2. The V gene end was trimmed by 4 bases and the J gene end by 6 bases; junction bases not matched to a gene: 2. There are 13 residues in the CDR3. The CDR3 DNA is TGTGCCAGCAGTTCGGGGGGTTCCGGGGAGCTGTTTTTT. Its protein product is CASSSGGSGELFF.

V gene TRBV19 combines with J gene TRBJ1-1; 11 bases agree with TRBD1. CDR3 length: 15 residues. The junction had 6 bases not matched to a gene; V was cut back by 4 bases and J by 5 bases. Looked up from germline, CDR1 is LNHDA and CDR2 is SQIVND (reference sequence). CDR3 residues: CASSRTGTGGTEAFF. CDR3 nucleotides: TGTGCCAGTAGTAGAACCGGGACAGGGGGGACTGAAGCTTTCTTT.

V is TRBV3-1 (or the pseudogene TRBV3-2) and J is TRBJ1-1; D is possibly TRBD1 (5 bases). Germline V CDR1 and CDR2: LGHDT, YNNKEL (reference sequence). The CDR3 covers 14 residues. Trimming took 4 bases from V and 4 from J, leaving 13 bases between them. The CDR3 nucleotides read TGTGCCAGCAGCCCTTTCGCCGGGGGCACTGAAGCTTTCTTT. Its protein is CASSPFAGGTEAFF.